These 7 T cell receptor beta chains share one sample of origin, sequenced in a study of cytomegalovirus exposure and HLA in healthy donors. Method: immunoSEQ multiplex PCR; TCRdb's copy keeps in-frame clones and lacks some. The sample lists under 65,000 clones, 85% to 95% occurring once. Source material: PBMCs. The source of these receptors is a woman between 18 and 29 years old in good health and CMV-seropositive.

CDR3 region: CAWSVQVNTGELFF. The CDR3 bases are TGTGCCTGGAGTGTACAGGTGAACACCGGGGAGCTGTTTTTT. The chain links TRBV30 to TRBJ2-2, with a weak D call TRBD1 (5 bases). V lost 0 bases and J 1 base, leaving 6 bases between the germline ends. The CDR3 sequence is 14 residues long. CDR1 and CDR2 from the germline V gene are GTSNPN and SVGIG (reference sequence).

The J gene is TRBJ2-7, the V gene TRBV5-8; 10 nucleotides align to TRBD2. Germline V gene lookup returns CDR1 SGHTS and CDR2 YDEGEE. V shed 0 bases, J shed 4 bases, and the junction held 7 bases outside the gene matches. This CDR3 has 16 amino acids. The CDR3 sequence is CASSLEGASGSYEQYF. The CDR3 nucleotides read TGTGCCAGCAGCTTGGAAGGGGCTAGCGGGAGTTACGAGCAGTACTTC.

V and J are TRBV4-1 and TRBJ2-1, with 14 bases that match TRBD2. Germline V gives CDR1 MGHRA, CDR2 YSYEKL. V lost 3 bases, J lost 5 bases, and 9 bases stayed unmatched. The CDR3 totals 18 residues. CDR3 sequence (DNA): TGCGCCAGCAGCCATGTGGATATGGGACTAGCGGGGGACAATGAGCAGTTCTTC. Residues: CASSHVDMGLAGDNEQFF.

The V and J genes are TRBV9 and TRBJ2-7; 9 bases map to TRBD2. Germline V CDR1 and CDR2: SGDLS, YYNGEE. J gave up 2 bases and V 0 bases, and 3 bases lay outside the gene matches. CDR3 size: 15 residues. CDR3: CASSVGLAATYEQYF. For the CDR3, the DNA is TGTGCCAGCAGCGTAGGACTAGCGGCTACCTACGAGCAGTACTTC. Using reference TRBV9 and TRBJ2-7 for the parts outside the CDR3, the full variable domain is DSGVTQTPKHLITATGQRVTLRCSPRSGDLSVYWYQQSLDQGLQFLIQYYNGEERAKGNILERFSAQQFPDLHSELNLSSLELGDSALYFCASSVGLAATYEQYFGPGTRLTVT.

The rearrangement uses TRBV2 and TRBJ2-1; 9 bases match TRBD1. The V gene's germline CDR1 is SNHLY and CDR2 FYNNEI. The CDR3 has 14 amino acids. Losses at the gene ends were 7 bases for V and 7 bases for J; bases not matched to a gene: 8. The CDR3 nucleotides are TGTGCCAGCAACCCGGGACAGGGATTGAATGAGCAGTTCTTC. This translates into CASNPGQGLNEQFF.

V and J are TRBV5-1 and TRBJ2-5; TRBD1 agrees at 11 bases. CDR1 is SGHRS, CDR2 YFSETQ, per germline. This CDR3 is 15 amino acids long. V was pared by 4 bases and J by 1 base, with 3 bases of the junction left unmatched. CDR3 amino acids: CASSGGTGGQETQYF. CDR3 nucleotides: TGCGCCAGCAGCGGGGGGACAGGGGGCCAAGAGACCCAGTACTTC.

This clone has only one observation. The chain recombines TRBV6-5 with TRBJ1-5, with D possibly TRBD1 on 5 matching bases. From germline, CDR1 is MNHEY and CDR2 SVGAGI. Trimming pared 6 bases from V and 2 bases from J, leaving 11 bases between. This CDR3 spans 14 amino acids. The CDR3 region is CASSRGGGNQPQHF. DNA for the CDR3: TGTGCCAGCAGCCGGGGGGGTGGCAATCAGCCCCAGCATTTT.